This is a list of T cell receptor beta chains from one sample in a study of spatial heterogeneity in lung cancer. One entry per CDR3 protein, called by TCRdb with MiXCR from the 5' RACE reads. Among about 22,000 distinct CDR3 sequences listed, over 2.5% were seen once. The sequencing here drew on lung tumor tissue, taken at surgery. These TCRs come from a male donor with early-stage non-small cell lung cancer. CDR3s include the opening cysteine and the closing phenylalanine or tryptophan. The D gene is left open where the match is weak. Clone size is given as how often the clone was seen (once, few, many) or a class if it is expanded.

size	V	D	J	CDR3	DNA
many	TRBV3-1	TRBD2	TRBJ2-1	CATTGRASYNEQFF	TGTGCCACCACCGGGAGGGCGTCCTACAATGAGCAGTTCTTC
many	TRBV12-3/TRBV12-4	.	TRBJ1-2	CASSFLYGGNYGYTF	TGTGCCAGCAGTTTCCTCTATGGGGGCAACTATGGCTACACCTTC
many	TRBV7-2	.	TRBJ2-3	CASSLGSLTAMNTQYF	TGTGCCAGCAGCTTAGGTAGTTTGACGGCGATGAATACGCAGTATTTT
many	TRBV6-1	.	TRBJ2-5	CASSETAGQETQYF	TGTGCCAGCAGTGAAACGGCGGGACAAGAGACCCAGTACTTC
many	TRBV7-9	.	TRBJ1-2	CASSLAGTRYGYGYTF	TGTGCCAGCAGCTTAGCAGGGACCCGGTATGGCTATGGCTACACCTTC
medium-sized	TRBV11-1	.	TRBJ2-1	CASSSESPQFF	TGTGCCAGCAGCTCGGAGAGTCCGCAGTTCTTC
many	TRBV7-2	TRBD2	TRBJ2-5	CASSTTLGGGETQYF	TGTGCCAGCAGCACCACCCTGGGGGGGGGTGAGACCCAGTACTTC
many	TRBV7-3	TRBD1	TRBJ2-7	CASNLNGQGTYEQYF	TGTGCCAGCAACTTAAATGGACAGGGGACCTACGAGCAGTACTTC
many	TRBV10-3	.	TRBJ2-5	CAISVGETQYF	TGTGCCATCTCGGTCGGAGAGACCCAGTACTTC
many	TRBV4-2	.	TRBJ2-5	CASSQGEETQYF	TGTGCCAGCAGCCAAGGGGAGGAGACCCAGTACTTC
many	TRBV20-1	TRBD2	TRBJ2-2	CSARGTSGSGTGELFF	TGCAGTGCTAGAGGGACTAGCGGGAGTGGGACCGGGGAGCTGTTTTTT
many	TRBV29-1	.	TRBJ2-2	CSVRDTGELFF	TGCAGCGTGAGGGACACCGGGGAGCTGTTTTTT
many	TRBV7-9	.	TRBJ1-1	CASTTAGHIAPEAFF	TGTGCCAGCACCACCGCCGGACATATTGCCCCTGAAGCTTTCTTT
many	TRBV30	.	TRBJ1-6	CAWSIDDNSPLHF	TGTGCCTGGAGTATCGATGATAATTCACCCCTCCACTTT
many	TRBV7-9	TRBD2	TRBJ2-3	CASSWGTSASTDTQYF	TGTGCCAGCAGCTGGGGGACTAGCGCGTCCACAGATACGCAGTATTTT
many	TRBV7-8	.	TRBJ1-2	CASSYRAQGLHGYTF	TGTGCCAGCAGCTACCGGGCCCAAGGACTTCATGGCTACACCTTC
many	TRBV29-1	.	TRBJ1-1	CSVEGAGTGLNTEAFF	TGCAGCGTTGAAGGGGCAGGGACGGGTCTAAACACTGAAGCTTTCTTT
medium-sized	TRBV7-8	.	TRBJ1-5	CASSSQGVFVQPQHF	TGTGCCAGCAGCTCACAAGGGGTTTTCGTTCAGCCCCAGCATTTT
many	TRBV28	TRBD2	TRBJ2-3	CASRIDASGRAIDTQYF	TGTGCCAGCAGGATAGATGCTAGCGGGAGGGCCATAGATACGCAGTATTTT
many	TRBV19	.	TRBJ1-5	CASSISGNQPQHF	TGTGCCAGTAGTATTTCTGGGAACCAGCCCCAGCATTTT
many	TRBV4-1	TRBD1	TRBJ1-2	CASSQVGTGSLYGYTF	TGCGCCAGCAGCCAGGTCGGGACAGGGTCCCTCTATGGCTACACCTTC
many	TRBV19	.	TRBJ1-4	CASLDRPNEKLFF	TGTGCCAGTTTGGACCGTCCTAATGAAAAACTGTTTTTT
medium-sized	TRBV27	.	TRBJ2-7	CASSLFRGQSYEQYF	TGTGCCAGCAGTTTGTTTCGGGGCCAGAGTTACGAGCAGTACTTC
many	TRBV4-2	.	TRBJ2-7	CASSQVTPGDSYEQYF	TGTGCCAGCAGCCAAGTTACTCCGGGGGACTCCTACGAGCAGTACTTC
many	TRBV11-3	.	TRBJ2-2	CASTRATGELFF	TGTGCCAGCACCAGGGCGACCGGGGAGCTGTTTTTT
many	TRBV5-1	.	TRBJ1-1	CASSLAAMNTEAFF	TGCGCCAGCAGCTTGGCCGCAATGAACACTGAAGCTTTCTTT
many	TRBV27	TRBD1	TRBJ2-7	CASTGTGTYEQYF	TGTGCCAGCACCGGGACAGGGACCTACGAGCAGTACTTC
many	TRBV12-3/TRBV12-4	TRBD2	TRBJ2-3	CASRPTSGGDTQYF	TGTGCCAGCAGACCGACTAGCGGGGGAGATACGCAGTATTTT
many	TRBV9	TRBD2	TRBJ2-1	CASSASGSRYNEQFF	TGTGCCAGCAGCGCAAGCGGGAGTAGGTACAATGAGCAGTTCTTC
many	TRBV6-4	.	TRBJ1-4	CASSDSIPWQGDNNEKLFF	TGTGCCAGCAGTGACTCGATCCCATGGCAGGGCGACAATAATGAAAAACTGTTTTTT
many	TRBV10-3	TRBD2	TRBJ2-1	CAIAAGDNNEQFF	TGTGCCATCGCGGCGGGGGATAACAATGAGCAGTTCTTC
medium-sized	TRBV13	.	TRBJ1-5	CASSLGDQPQHF	TGTGCCAGCAGCTTAGGAGATCAGCCCCAGCATTTT
many	TRBV25-1	TRBD2	TRBJ2-7	CASSVAGGLGEQYF	TGTGCCAGCAGTGTAGCGGGAGGTCTGGGCGAGCAGTACTTC
medium-sized	TRBV6-6	.	TRBJ2-3	CASSYSTRSGTTTDTQYF	TGTGCCAGCAGTTACTCGACCCGTAGCGGAACGACCACAGATACGCAGTATTTT
many	TRBV29-1	.	TRBJ2-2	CSVEDRMNTGELFF	TGCAGCGTTGAAGATCGAATGAACACCGGGGAGCTGTTTTTT
many	TRBV4-1	.	TRBJ1-1	CASSPGDTEAFF	TGCGCCAGCAGCCCCGGGGACACTGAAGCTTTCTTT
few	TRBV28	.	TRBJ2-1	CASTLIGGSSYNEQFF	TGTGCCAGCACCTTGATCGGAGGCAGCTCCTACAATGAGCAGTTCTTC
many	TRBV27	.	TRBJ2-3	CASSYGRNTQYF	TGTGCCAGCAGTTATGGGCGCAATACGCAGTATTTT
many	TRBV15	TRBD2	TRBJ2-5	CATSTRVGTSGISGKTQYF	TGTGCCACCAGCACGAGGGTGGGGACTAGCGGCATATCGGGAAAGACCCAGTACTTC
many	TRBV3-1	.	TRBJ2-7	CASSLGQSAYEQYF	TGTGCCAGCAGCCTCGGACAGTCTGCCTACGAGCAGTACTTC
many	TRBV6-1	.	TRBJ2-7	CASRVEGREQYF	TGTGCCAGCCGCGTAGAGGGACGCGAGCAGTACTTC
many	TRBV7-9	.	TRBJ1-2	CASSLDDRAYYGYTF	TGTGCCAGCAGCTTAGATGACAGAGCGTACTATGGCTACACCTTC
many	TRBV6-6	.	TRBJ2-3	CASLDGSTDTQYF	TGTGCCAGCCTGGACGGGAGCACAGATACGCAGTATTTT
many	TRBV5-4	.	TRBJ1-1	CASSLGGRAEAFF	TGTGCCAGCAGCTTGGGAGGGCGGGCTGAAGCTTTCTTT
many	TRBV6-5	.	TRBJ1-2	CASSYSNRFYGYTF	TGTGCCAGCAGTTACTCGAACCGGTTCTATGGCTACACCTTC